This T cell receptor (beta chain) was recovered during a study of CD8 T cells in ankylosing spondylitis (dated 2017 in TCRdb). At the level of the whole study: T cell receptor beta repertoires were profiled in healthy donors and ankylosing spondylitis patients so that disease-linked TCR variants could be found. In total, the full study cohort was made up of roughly 100 healthy donors and 25 to 30 ankylosing spondylitis patients. Samples of peripheral blood were taken, and for ankylosing spondylitis patients, synovial fluid was collected as well. Results and caveats for the whole study, not just this receptor: Some motif variants were previously reported in synovial fluid and blood of reactive arthritis patients, suggesting common disease-initiation mechanisms. The disease-linked clones were reported to be significantly enriched in matched synovial fluid samples from ankylosing spondylitis patients. Blood from ankylosing spondylitis patients appeared to be characterized by a TCR beta motif made up of under ten highly homologous amino acid variants. The disease-linked clones had a CD8+ phenotype and were found at relatively low frequencies in peripheral blood.

In its sample, this clonotype was seen a few times. The target of this receptor is not known. There are no base qualities to consult, and no much larger clone falls within one base. The sequencer listed for this sample is Illumina HiSeq 2500. TCR beta libraries were prepared by quantitative 5'-RACE with molecular barcodes. In the source study's methods: A new computational method based on a probabilistic model of VDJ rearrangement was used to identify disease-linked TCR variants. TCRdb trimmed the raw reads at Q25, called clones with MiXCR and kept productive beta chains. Every entry covers one CDR3 protein and lists the most common genes and DNA from its rows. The V and J calls and clone size are TCRdb's, not the authors'. Within this sample are roughly 240,000 distinct CDR3 sequences, with roughly 8.2% of them counted one time only. 4.8% of the sample comes from the top ten. The germline V gene (reference sequence) gives CDR1 as DFQATT and CDR2 as SNEGSKA. V loses 0 bases, J loses 6 bases, and the germline ends lie 19 bases apart. There are 16 amino acids in the CDR3, from cysteine to phenylalanine inclusive. Only CDR3 DNA is held: 48 bases, read in frame from base 1.

The sequence derives from a female donor with ankylosing spondylitis or in good health (not recorded which). The sequenced sample was blood, either unsorted or a sorted T cell fraction (not recorded which). The chain was built from TRBV20-1 and TRBJ2-3; the D segment might be TRBD1 or TRBD2, since each matches 6 bases. CDR3 reads: CSARDLYGGTGDTQYF. The DNA is TGCAGTGCTAGAGATTTATACGGGGGCACAGGGGATACGCAGTATTTT.